This T cell receptor (beta chain) was recorded in a study of cytomegalovirus exposure and HLA in healthy donors. J lost 1 base, V lost 4 bases, and 3 bases had no gene match. The length of the CDR3 is 14 residues. Germline V gene data show CDR1 as SNHLY and CDR2 as FYNNEI. Concerning this clone: Its target is not known.

PCR used 60 Vbeta primers and 13 Jbeta primers. The protocol was immunoSEQ multiplex PCR, while the TCRdb copy is restricted to in-frame clones and leaves out a portion. The sample carries tens of thousands of clones, 76% recorded once. Study-wide results and caveats: Later analysis associated a missense DCLRE1C variant with TCR beta V- and J-gene trimming. The likely origin of a cluster of highly shared sequence variants was a sequencing artifact. Researchers catalogued some 160 TCR beta chains as cytomegalovirus-associated.

This sequence originates from a male donor in good health and CMV-seronegative. The sequencing sample was made of PBMCs. The V call is TRBV2, the J call TRBJ1-1, with 7 bases fitting TRBD1. CDR3 residues: CASSAGTANTEAFF. The CDR3 nucleotides read TGTGCCAGCAGTGCCGGGACAGCGAACACTGAAGCTTTCTTT. The full variable domain, in which reference TRBV2 and TRBJ1-1 provide the parts outside the CDR3, is EPEVTQTPSHQVTQMGQEVILRCVPISNHLYFYWYRQILGQKVEFLVSFYNNEISEKSEIFDDQFSVERPDGSNFTLKIRSTKLEDSAMYFCASSAGTANTEAFFGQGTRLTVV.